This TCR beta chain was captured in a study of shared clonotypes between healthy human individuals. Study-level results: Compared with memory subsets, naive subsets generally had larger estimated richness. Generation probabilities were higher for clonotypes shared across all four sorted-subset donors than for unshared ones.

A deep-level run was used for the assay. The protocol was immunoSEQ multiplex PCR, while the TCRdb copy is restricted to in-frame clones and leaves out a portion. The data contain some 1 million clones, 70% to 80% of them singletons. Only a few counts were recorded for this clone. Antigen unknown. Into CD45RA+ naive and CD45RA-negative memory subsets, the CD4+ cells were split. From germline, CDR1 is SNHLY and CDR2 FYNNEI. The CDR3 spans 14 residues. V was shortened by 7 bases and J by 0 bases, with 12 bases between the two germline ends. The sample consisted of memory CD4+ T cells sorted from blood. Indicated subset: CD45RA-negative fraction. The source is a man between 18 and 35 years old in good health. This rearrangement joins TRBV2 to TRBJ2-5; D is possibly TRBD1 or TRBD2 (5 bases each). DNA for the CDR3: TGTGCCAGCAAGGGGAGAGCTAACCAAGAGACCCAGTACTTC. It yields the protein CASKGRANQETQYF.